The 23 T cell receptor beta chains below come from one sample, sequenced in a study of blood T cell repertoires in COVID-19. The protocol was immunoSEQ multiplex PCR, while the TCRdb copy is restricted to in-frame clones and leaves out a portion. The table has fewer than 250,000 clones, around 83% seen once. What was sequenced was PBMCs or T cells enriched from blood (not recorded which). The receptors derive from a woman between 40 and 50 years old who had recovered from COVID-19.

The sample holds a few counts of this clone. The CDR3: CASSAGTGASEQYF. The CDR3 DNA is TGTGCCAGCAGTGCCGGGACAGGGGCCTCAGAGCAGTACTTC. The chain couples TRBV28 to TRBJ2-7, with 10 bases aligning to TRBD1. V trimming: 5 bases; J trimming: 7 bases; junction bases outside the gene matches: 8. The CDR3 is 14 residues long. Germline-derived CDR1 and CDR2 are MDHEN and SYDVKM.

J is TRBJ1-1 and V is TRBV5-1; D is perhaps TRBD1 (5 bases). This CDR3 contains 15 residues. V lost 4 bases to trimming and J lost 2 bases, with 15 bases between them. Germline CDR1 is SGHRS and CDR2 is YFSETQ. CDR3 in DNA: TGCGCCAGCAGCGTAGGCGGGGGTGGAAACACTGAAGCTTTCTTT. Its protein is CASSVGGGGNTEAFF.

The V call is TRBV19, the J call TRBJ2-1, with 12 bases matching TRBD2. Germline V CDR1 and CDR2: LNHDA, SQIVND (reference sequence). This CDR3 is built from 17 residues. With V trimmed by 2 bases and J by 8 bases, 10 bases remained unmatched. The CDR3 region has the DNA TGTGCCAGTAGTATATCTACGACTAGCGGGAGTGGGTATGAGCAGTTCTTC. This translates into CASSISTTSGSGYEQFF.

V gene TRBV19 combines with J gene TRBJ2-1; 10 nucleotides agree with TRBD2. Germline CDR1 is LNHDA and CDR2 is SQIVND (reference sequence). Trimming at V came to 1 base and at J to 4 bases, leaving 7 bases not matched to a gene. This CDR3 has 17 amino acids. The DNA for the CDR3 is TGTGCCAGTAGTATAGTTGGAACTAGCGGGACTTACAATGAGCAGTTCTTC. This sequence encodes CASSIVGTSGTYNEQFF.

This rearrangement joins TRBV6-5 to TRBJ2-2, with D possibly being TRBD2 (6 bases). The CDR3 contains 15 residues. V was clipped by 6 bases and J by 5 bases, with 16 bases between them. Germline V gives CDR1 MNHEY, CDR2 SVGAGI. In DNA form, the CDR3 reads TGTGCCAGCAGAAACGGAGGGCCGTGGACCGGGGAGCTGTTTTTT. Amino acids: CASRNGGPWTGELFF.

The chain recombines TRBV4-1 with TRBJ1-1; TRBD1 might be the D (6 bases). There are 14 residues in the CDR3. The germline V gene encodes CDR1 MGHRA and CDR2 YSYEKL. Trimming left V 4 bases short and J 6 bases short, with 15 bases between. CDR3 sequence: CASSPRQAWAEAFF. The CDR3 DNA is TGCGCCAGCAGCCCCCGACAGGCATGGGCTGAAGCTTTCTTT.

In DNA, the CDR3 is TGTGCCAGCAGTTACTCAGGAAACACCATATATTTT. It codes for CASSYSGNTIYF. This rearrangement joins TRBV2 to TRBJ1-3; D gene ambiguous. The germline gives CDR1 SNHLY, CDR2 FYNNEI. The germline V and J ends were trimmed by 5 bases and 4 bases, with 6 bases remaining between them. This CDR3 region has 12 residues.

The CDR3 nucleotides read TGTGCTAGTGGTTCACTCGGGACAGGGAACACTGAAGCTTTCTTT. This gives the protein CASGSLGTGNTEAFF. The chain employs TRBV12-5 and TRBJ1-1; the match to TRBD1 covers 8 bases. Trimming cost V 4 bases and J 1 base; bases outside gene matches: 5. The CDR3 contains 15 residues. Germline CDR1 and CDR2: LGHNT and FRNRAP.

V is TRBV6-5 and J is TRBJ2-7, with 9 bases fitting TRBD1. The V gene's germline CDR1 is MNHEY and CDR2 SVGAGI. Losses at the gene ends were 5 bases for V and 5 bases for J; bases not matched to a gene: 7. The length of the CDR3 is 14 residues. This CDR3 is CASSRGQGFHEQYV. The CDR3 nucleotides read TGTGCCAGCAGTCGGGGACAGGGATTCCACGAGCAGTACGTC.

This sequence joins TRBV28 and TRBJ1-5; TRBD1 might be the D (5 bases). Per germline, CDR1 MDHEN and CDR2 SYDVKM. The CDR3 consists of 12 residues. The V and J ends lost 4 bases and 7 bases respectively, with 8 bases between them. The CDR3 region has the DNA TGTGCCAGCAGTTACAGGACGCAGCCCCAGCATTTT. Encoded protein: CASSYRTQPQHF.

The rearrangement uses TRBV19 and TRBJ2-2; 9 positions agree with TRBD2. The CDR3 totals 16 residues. V lost 6 bases and J lost 4; bases outside the gene matches: 9. Per the germline V gene, CDR1 is LNHDA and CDR2 is SQIVND (reference sequence). The CDR3 protein is CASRGRLADPTGELFF. The CDR3 DNA follows: TGTGCCAGTAGAGGGAGACTAGCGGATCCCACCGGGGAGCTGTTTTTT.

V is TRBV5-4 and J is TRBJ1-2; no clear D. Germline CDR1 reads SGHNT; CDR2 reads YYREEE (reference sequence). The CDR3 covers 12 residues. Trimming took 0 bases from V and 4 from J, leaving 4 bases between them. The CDR3 protein is CASSLDGYGYTF. Written as DNA, the CDR3 is TGTGCCAGCAGCTTGGACGGCTATGGCTACACCTTC.

The V gene is TRBV11-2, the J gene TRBJ2-3, with D perhaps TRBD2 (5 bases). The CDR3 consists of 15 residues. Trimming cost V 4 bases and J 4 bases, with 15 bases left between them. Germline lookup yields CDR1 SGHAT and CDR2 FQNNGV. The CDR3 nucleotides are TGTGCCAGCAGCTGGTCTACGGGAATCCCAGATACGCAGTATTTT. This encodes CASSWSTGIPDTQYF. Based on the CDR3 plus reference TRBV11-2 and TRBJ2-3, the full variable domain is EAGVAQSPRYKIIEKRQSVAFWCNPISGHATLYWYQQILGQGPKLLIQFQNNGVVDDSQLPKDRFSAERLKGVDSTLKIQPAKLEDSAVYLCASSWSTGIPDTQYFGPGTRLTVL.

The chain combines TRBV4-1 with TRBJ1-4, with D uncertain. Trimming pared 3 bases from V and 0 bases from J, leaving 14 bases between. The CDR3 is 17 residues long. Germline loops: CDR1 MGHRA, CDR2 YSYEKL. DNA for the CDR3: TGCGCCAGCAGCCACGCCTTGGGGAGTACAACTAATGAAAAACTGTTTTTT. It is translated as CASSHALGSTTNEKLFF.

The chain couples TRBV24-1 to TRBJ2-5; 12 bases fit TRBD1. The CDR3 is 16 residues long. Germline V CDR1 and CDR2: KGHDR, SFDVKD. Trimming took 3 bases from V and 5 from J; bases not matched to a gene: 6. The CDR3 DNA reads TGTGCCACCAGTGATCCCCGGGACAGGGGGCGTGAGACCCAGTACTTC. Its translation: CATSDPRDRGRETQYF.

The chain couples TRBV19 to TRBJ1-1; the match to TRBD1 covers 9 bases. V trimming: 4 bases; J trimming: 10 bases; junction bases outside the gene matches: 7. Germline values: CDR1 LNHDA, CDR2 SQIVND (reference sequence). This CDR3 spans 13 amino acids. CDR3 amino acids: CASSTGQGTTAFF. CDR3 in DNA: TGTGCCAGTAGTACAGGACAGGGGACAACAGCTTTCTTT.

The chain is built from TRBV5-4 and TRBJ1-2, with D tentatively TRBD1 (6 bases). The CDR3 is 15 amino acids. From germline, CDR1 is SGHNT and CDR2 YYREEE (reference sequence). Trimming took 1 base from V and 4 from J, leaving 14 bases between them. CDR3 loop: CASSLRSDSLYGYTF. CDR3 coding DNA: TGTGCCAGCAGCTTGAGATCGGACAGCCTCTATGGCTACACCTTC.

V and J are TRBV30 and TRBJ1-1, with D uncertain. The CDR3 extends over 11 amino acids. The germline V gene encodes CDR1 GTSNPN and CDR2 SVGIG (reference sequence). The V end lost 2 bases, the J end lost 2 bases, and 3 bases lay between the germline ends. The CDR3 is CAWSHNTEAFF. CDR3 coding DNA: TGTGCCTGGAGTCATAACACTGAAGCTTTCTTT.

This clone has only one observation. The V and J genes are TRBV19 and TRBJ2-2; D is possibly TRBD2 (5 bases). Germline CDR1 reads LNHDA; CDR2 reads SQIVND (reference sequence). V gave up 7 bases and J gave up 1 base, with 13 bases separating them. The CDR3 has 15 amino acids. The CDR3 bases are TGTGCCAGTACTGCGGTAAGCGGGAACACCGGGGAGCTGTTTTTT. It yields the protein CASTAVSGNTGELFF.

The chain employs TRBV11-2 and TRBJ2-7, with D unresolved. V was pared by 0 bases and J by 4 bases, with 7 bases between. The CDR3 totals 13 residues. The V gene's germline CDR1 is SGHAT and CDR2 FQNNGV. The CDR3 is CASSLDRLYEQYV. CDR3 in DNA: TGTGCCAGCAGCTTAGATCGGTTATACGAGCAGTACGTC.

The chain recombines TRBV6-1 with TRBJ2-6; no clear D gene. Germline V gene data show CDR1 as MNHNS and CDR2 as SASEGT. The CDR3 is 16 residues long. V was cut by 0 bases and J by 0 bases, with 6 bases left in between. The CDR3: CASSEARASGANVLTF. The CDR3 DNA reads as TGTGCCAGCAGTGAAGCGAGAGCCTCTGGGGCCAACGTCCTGACTTTC.

The chain links TRBV4-1 to TRBJ2-1; D perhaps matches TRBD1 (6 bases). The CDR3 sequence is 14 residues long. Trimming shortened V by 4 bases and J by 6 bases, and 13 bases separated the two germline ends. Germline V CDR1 and CDR2: MGHRA, YSYEKL. The CDR3 DNA reads as TGCGCCAGCAGCCGCCAACTACAGGGCAATGAGCAGTTCTTC. Residues: CASSRQLQGNEQFF.

V is TRBV10-1 and J is TRBJ1-1; D gene unclear. Germline loops: CDR1 WNHNN, CDR2 SYGVQD (reference sequence). The CDR3 spans 14 residues. With 1 base removed from V and 5 bases from J, the gap between germline ends came to 11 bases. CDR3 protein: CASSELRAGTEAFF. CDR3 nucleotides: TGCGCCAGCAGTGAGTTGAGGGCTGGTACTGAAGCTTTCTTT.